This T cell receptor beta chain derives from a study of blood T cell repertoires in COVID-19. Across the study: Acute and convalescent COVID-19 samples came from the United States, Italy and Spain.

Per germline, CDR1 ENHRY and CDR2 SYGVKD. The trim removed 0 bases at V and 6 bases at J, leaving 9 bases unmatched. This CDR3 is built from 16 residues. Cohort assignment relied on participant-reported clinical history. Original methodology: Counts of nucleated cells, estimated from reference gene primer amplification, were obtained. Assay: immunoSEQ multiplex PCR; the TCRdb copy retains only in-frame clones and omits some. V, J and clone size are taken as reported in that table, and D and trimming were inferred from the DNA itself. Of approximately 440,000 clones in the sample, roughly 87% were seen once.

Source material: PBMCs or T cells enriched from blood (not recorded which). This chain joins TRBV10-3 and TRBJ2-3; the match to TRBD2 covers 7 bases. This sequence originates from a man aged 18 to 35 who had recovered from COVID-19. The CDR3 nucleotides read TGTGCCATCAGTGAGTCGAAGTTTGCGGGAGAGGATACGCAGTATTTT. Translation gives CAISESKFAGEDTQYF.